This T cell receptor (beta chain) was identified in a study of T cell repertoires in cytomegalovirus infection. Study-wide context: A matching HLA type, together with CMV infection, was signaled by public TCR beta signatures.

With regard to this clonotype: Its specificity is not known.

V was clipped by 5 bases and J by 9 bases, with 10 bases between them. Germline CDR1 is SGHVS and CDR2 is FNYEAQ. The CDR3 runs to 12 residues. TCRdb fed the reads into MiXCR, producing one record per CDR3 protein. The table has fewer than 650,000 distinct CDR3 sequences, roughly 42% seen once. Notes on the study in general: The ex vivo response showed dominance by HLA-C-restricted CMV-specific TCR beta clonotypes.

This material consisted of cultured PBMCs, taken from culture after CMV antigen stimulation. This clonotype originated in a human donor in good health (CMV status not recorded). Some clones in this sample may be carry-over from other donors' samples. The rearrangement uses TRBV7-6 and TRBJ2-2, with D uncertain. CDR3 coding DNA: TGTGCCAGCAGCCATGGTGGCCGGGAGCTGTTTTTT. It yields the protein CASSHGGRELFF.